Listed here is a single T cell receptor (beta chain). With a J-beta primer mix and a sample-barcoded 5' primer, a second PCR ran about 7 to 11 cycles. Every molecule of cDNA carried a tag from a template-switch adaptor with 12 random nucleotides. One entry per CDR3 protein, called by TCRdb with MiXCR from the 5' RACE reads. This table has 1.5 million to 2 million distinct CDR3 sequences, roughly a third appearing once. This entry is derived from a study of blood T cells in healthy people across ages. The ends lost 2 bases at V and 3 bases at J; junction bases unmatched: 4. Germline assignment: CDR1 SGHDT and CDR2 YYEEEE. CDR3 length: 15 amino acids.

The TCR originated in a woman aged 25-40 years in good health. The sequenced sample was blood. The rearrangement links TRBV5-6 to TRBJ2-3; 9 bases match TRBD1. The CDR3 sequence is CASSFGTGMTDTQYF. The CDR3, as DNA: TGTGCCAGCAGCTTCGGGACAGGGATGACAGATACGCAGTATTTT.